What follows are 24 T cell receptor beta chains derived from one specimen sequenced in a study of blood T cells in healthy people across ages. The use of a sample-barcoded 5' primer and a J-beta primer mix characterized a second PCR of about 6 to 11 cycles. TCRdb re-called the 5' RACE reads through MiXCR, storing one row per CDR3 protein. The sample shows fewer than 800,000 distinct CDR3 sequences, 49% of them seen only once. Sequencing was done on a sample of blood. The receptors here all came from a woman in her sixties in good health.

Ten or more counts support this clonotype. The J gene is TRBJ2-7, the V gene TRBV29-1, with 8 bases matching TRBD2. The CDR3 consists of 14 residues. Germline CDR1 SQVTM, CDR2 ANQGSEA. J gave up 7 bases and V 2 bases, and 10 bases lay outside the gene matches. The CDR3 spells CSVELGRATQEQYF. Written as DNA, the CDR3 is TGCAGCGTTGAACTCGGGAGGGCCACGCAGGAGCAGTACTTC.

Details on this clonotype: Its ends do not fully match the called genes, so a read error is possible. J is TRBJ2-3 and V is TRBV24-1; 10 bases fit TRBD1. Germline V gives CDR1 KGHDR, CDR2 SFDVKD. This CDR3 is built from 19 residues. The CDR3 DNA reads TGTGCCAGCAGTGATTCCTCTTCATTCGGACAGGGGGGAACAGATACGCAGTATTTT. Encoded protein: CASSDSSSFGQGGTDTQYF.

The chain joins TRBV29-1 to TRBJ2-7; tentative D call: TRBD2 (6 bases). Trimming took off 7 bases at V and 3 bases at J, with 22 bases between the two ends. The CDR3 contains 15 residues. Germline CDR1 and CDR2: SQVTM and ANQGSEA. The CDR3 coding sequence is TGCAGCGGCGTCGGGGTGGGGGGACGGGGCTACGAGCAGTACTTC. This translates into CSGVGVGGRGYEQYF.

This chain connects TRBV27 to TRBJ2-7; no clear D. The CDR3 consists of 15 residues. V dropped 5 bases and J dropped 2 bases, with 16 bases sitting between them. Per the germline V gene, CDR1 is MNHEY and CDR2 is SMNVEV (reference sequence). DNA for the CDR3: TGTGCCAGCAGTGCCAGGTTCGGTGGTGCCTACGAGCAGTACTTC. Translation gives CASSARFGGAYEQYF.

This clonotype was counted only a few times. V usage is TRBV3-1 and J usage is TRBJ2-5, with D perhaps TRBD2 (5 bases). The length of the CDR3 is 15 residues. Per the germline V gene, CDR1 is LGHDT and CDR2 is YNNKEL (reference sequence). Trimming removed 0 bases at V and 1 base at J, with 9 bases between. The CDR3 region has the DNA TGTGCCAGCAGCCAAGATCGGGATTTCCAAGAGACCCAGTACTTC. Translation: CASSQDRDFQETQYF.

This clonotype was picked up a small number of times. The CDR3 DNA reads as TGTGCCACCAGTGGGACTAGCGGGAGTCTGAATGAGCAGTTCTTC. This codes for CATSGTSGSLNEQFF. The rearrangement joins TRBV24-1 to TRBJ2-1; 13 bases are shared with TRBD2. Germline values: CDR1 KGHDR, CDR2 SFDVKD. V shed 5 bases, J shed 7 bases, and the junction held 4 bases outside the gene matches. CDR3 size: 15 residues.

This clonotype was observed a few times. V is TRBV29-1 and J is TRBJ2-7; a weak D match, TRBD2 (7 bases). V lost 3 bases and J lost 0, with 12 bases in between. CDR3 length equals 14 residues. From germline, CDR1 is SQVTM and CDR2 ANQGSEA. CDR3 protein: CSVDRGAPSYEQYF. DNA for the CDR3: TGCAGCGTTGACCGGGGGGCCCCCTCCTACGAGCAGTACTTC.

This sequence joins TRBV20-1 and TRBJ2-5; 10 bases agree with TRBD2. This CDR3 comprises 15 residues. Unmatched junction bases numbered 17, after V lost 5 bases and J lost 11 bases. Germline V lookup: CDR1 DFQATT, CDR2 SNEGSKA (reference sequence). The CDR3: CSAGQGSGRSNEQYF. DNA of the CDR3: TGCAGTGCTGGCCAGGGTAGCGGGAGGAGCAATGAGCAGTACTTC.

The chain combines TRBV14 with TRBJ1-2, with D perhaps TRBD1 (6 bases). Trimming took off 2 bases at V and 2 bases at J, with 15 bases between the two ends. CDR1 and CDR2 (germline): SGHDN, FVKESK. This CDR3 spans 16 amino acids. This CDR3 is CASSQFVATGNYGYTF. CDR3 sequence (DNA): TGTGCCAGCAGCCAATTTGTCGCGACAGGAAACTATGGCTACACCTTC.

This clonotype was found a few times. This chain links TRBV6-6 with TRBJ1-1, with D hard to call. The germline gives CDR1 MNHNY, CDR2 SVGAGI (reference sequence). The CDR3 length is 13 residues. V lost 7 bases and J 6 bases, leaving 15 bases between the germline ends. For the CDR3, the DNA is TGTGCCAGCACTGCAGACATCCTCCCTGAAGCTTTCTTT. Protein product: CASTADILPEAFF.

In this sample, this clonotype turned up a few times. This chain connects TRBV7-2 to TRBJ2-7; D unresolved. The CDR3 has 14 amino acids. Germline-derived CDR1 and CDR2 are SGHTA and FQGNSA. V gave up 5 bases and J gave up 6 bases, with 17 bases separating them. CDR3 sequence (DNA): TGTGCCAGCAGCCCCCGCCTACTTAAGGGCGAGCAGTACTTC. Its protein product is CASSPRLLKGEQYF.

The chain carries TRBV25-1 and TRBJ2-7; 7 bases map to TRBD1. This CDR3 contains 17 residues. With 4 bases clipped from V and 5 bases from J, the junction kept 17 bases outside the gene matches. CDR1 and CDR2 (germline): MGHDK, SYGVNS. As DNA, the CDR3 is TGTGCCAGCAGTGGGATGGGGACAGCCAAGCCGAGGAACGAGCAGTACTTC. This encodes CASSGMGTAKPRNEQYF.

This clonotype came up many times. The rearrangement links TRBV12-3 or TRBV12-4 to TRBJ2-7; 9 bases line up with TRBD1. Trimming took 5 bases from V and 3 from J; bases not matched to a gene: 8. The CDR3 totals 15 residues. CDR3: CASSPSGTGIYEQYF. Here the CDR3 DNA reads TGTGCCAGCAGTCCGTCCGGGACAGGGATCTACGAGCAGTACTTC.

To note about this clonotype: A much bigger clone sits one base away, suggesting this may be a read error. V usage is TRBV5-1 and J usage is TRBJ2-5; TRBD1 aligns across 7 bases. The ends lost 0 bases at V and 2 bases at J; junction bases unmatched: 7. Germline V gene lookup returns CDR1 SGHRS and CDR2 YFSETQ. This CDR3 contains 16 residues. The CDR3 bases are TGCGCCAGCAGCTTGGGTGCATGGGACAGTCAAGAGACCCAGTACTTC. Translating it yields CASSLGAWDSQETQYF.

This clonotype was recorded many times. CDR3 loop: CASLIGGEAFF. The CDR3 nucleotides read TGTGCCAGCCTAATTGGGGGTGAAGCTTTCTTT. The J gene is TRBJ1-1, the V gene TRBV27, with TRBD1 as a possible D gene (5 bases). From germline, CDR1 is MNHEY and CDR2 SMNVEV (reference sequence). CDR3 length: 11 residues. V lost 8 bases to trimming and J lost 7 bases, with 11 bases between them.

This clonotype occurred a few times. The chain recombines TRBV10-3 with TRBJ2-1; TRBD2 matches 7 bases. CDR3 size: 15 residues. With 2 bases clipped from V and 4 bases from J, the junction kept 5 bases outside the gene matches. CDR1 is ENHRY, CDR2 SYGVKD, per germline. CDR3 coding DNA: TGTGCCATCAGTGAGGCCCGGCGGGGGTACAATGAGCAGTTCTTC. Encoded protein: CAISEARRGYNEQFF.

This clonotype was counted only a few times. The rearrangement uses TRBV5-1 and TRBJ2-3; 7 positions match TRBD1. CDR3 length equals 15 residues. Per germline, CDR1 SGHRS and CDR2 YFSETQ. Unmatched junction bases numbered 8, after V lost 6 bases and J lost 1 base. In nucleotides, the CDR3 is TGCGCCAGCACCTCGACAGGGTCGCGCACAGATACGCAGTATTTT. Translation: CASTSTGSRTDTQYF.

This clonotype was counted a single time. The chain recombines TRBV20-1 with TRBJ1-5; TRBD1 matches 8 bases. Germline V gene lookup returns CDR1 DFQATT and CDR2 SNEGSKA (reference sequence). The CDR3 has 16 amino acids. Trimming at V came to 6 bases and at J to 3 bases, leaving 13 bases not matched to a gene. The CDR3 DNA sequence: TGCAGTGCCGTCGCCCGAGGACAGGGCTACAATCAGCCCCAGCATTTT. It encodes CSAVARGQGYNQPQHF.

In this sample, this clonotype turned up a few times. The chain combines TRBV20-1 with TRBJ2-5; 10 positions agree with TRBD2. The CDR3 covers 15 residues. Trimming took 2 bases from V and 1 from J; bases not matched to a gene: 4. CDR1 and CDR2 from the germline V gene are DFQATT and SNEGSKA (reference sequence). Written as DNA, the CDR3 is TGCAGTGCTAGAAATCAGCGGGAGGGCCAAGAGACCCAGTACTTC. Amino acid sequence: CSARNQREGQETQYF.

A few counts support this clonotype. The chain has TRBV24-1 and TRBJ2-5; D ambiguous. V was trimmed by 5 bases and J by 5 bases, leaving 8 bases between them. Germline V lookup: CDR1 KGHDR, CDR2 SFDVKD. This CDR3 has 12 amino acids. The CDR3 DNA reads as TGTGCCACCAGTGCCTCATCGGAGACCCAGTACTTC. Its translation is CATSASSETQYF.

The CDR3: CSVEPRNEQYF. The CDR3 coding sequence is TGCAGCGTTGAACCCAGGAATGAGCAGTACTTC. The V and J genes are TRBV29-1 and TRBJ2-5; D is uncertain. Per germline, CDR1 SQVTM and CDR2 ANQGSEA. The CDR3 has 11 residues. V was clipped by 2 bases and J by 11 bases, with 12 bases between them.

The chain employs TRBV24-1 and TRBJ2-7; 8 bases match TRBD1. The CDR3 is 13 amino acids. V was clipped by 10 bases and J by 5 bases; unmatched bases: 9. Per the germline V gene, CDR1 is KGHDR and CDR2 is SFDVKD. The CDR3 DNA is TGTGCCACGTCGGACAGGGCCACGAACGAGCAGTACTTC. Its translation is CATSDRATNEQYF.

The chain uses TRBV6-5 and TRBJ2-7, with 8 bases that match TRBD1. Germline lookup yields CDR1 MNHEY and CDR2 SVGAGI. CDR3 length equals 15 residues. V lost 0 bases and J lost 5; bases outside the gene matches: 6. The CDR3 is CASSYSKWTGNEQYF. The CDR3 region has the DNA TGTGCCAGCAGTTACTCGAAGTGGACAGGGAACGAGCAGTACTTC.

The rearrangement links TRBV11-2 to TRBJ2-3; 10 positions agree with TRBD1. The CDR3 sequence is 16 residues long. The germline V gene encodes CDR1 SGHAT and CDR2 FQNNGV. The trim removed 1 base at V and 1 base at J, leaving 2 bases unmatched. The CDR3 DNA sequence: TGTGCCAGCAGCTTAGGACAGGGGGCCGGCACAGATACGCAGTATTTT. As protein: CASSLGQGAGTDTQYF. The variable domain in full, with the rest retrieved from reference TRBV11-2 and TRBJ2-3, is EAGVAQSPRYKIIEKRQSVAFWCNPISGHATLYWYQQILGQGPKLLIQFQNNGVVDDSQLPKDRFSAERLKGVDSTLKIQPAKLEDSAVYLCASSLGQGAGTDTQYFGPGTRLTVL.